The 21 T cell receptor beta chains presented below share a single source sample, sequenced in a study of radiation and T cells in renal cell carcinoma. The time point is: baseline pretreatment blood. Sample treatment: 15 Gy SBRT to primary tumor, nephrectomy 4 weeks later. The repertoire was sequenced with immunoSEQ multiplex PCR; TCRdb's copy has only in-frame clones and lacks some. Of roughly 120,000 clones in the sample, around 80% are singletons; the top ten hold approximately 3%. The starting material was blood, obtained from a patient whose treatment included radiotherapy and nephrectomy. Receptors were obtained from a woman in her sixties or seventies with renal cell carcinoma.

This clone appeared a few times. The CDR3 sequence: CASSSGIGDEQYF. The DNA of the CDR3 is TGTGCCAGCAGTTCGGGGATAGGGGACGAGCAGTACTTC. The gene calls are TRBV28 and TRBJ2-7; D is tentatively TRBD1 or TRBD2 (5 bases each). V was pared by 4 bases and J by 5 bases, with 12 bases between. Germline CDR1 reads MDHEN; CDR2 reads SYDVKM. CDR3 size: 13 residues. Using reference TRBV28 and TRBJ2-7 for the parts outside the CDR3, the full variable domain is DVKVTQSSRYLVKRTGEKVFLECVQDMDHENMFWYRQDPGLGLRLIYFSYDVKMKEKGDIPEGYSVSREKKERFSLILESASTNQTSMYLCASSSGIGDEQYFGPGTRLTVT.

This clone was counted once. This chain connects TRBV20-1 to TRBJ2-1; 7 bases are shared with TRBD2. Germline CDR1 is DFQATT and CDR2 is SNEGSKA (reference sequence). The CDR3 is 11 residues long. CDR3 sequence (DNA): TGCAGGCGGGACTACTACAATGAGCAGTTCTTC. It translates to CRRDYYNEQFF.

The chain recombines TRBV19 with TRBJ2-7; a weak D match, TRBD1 (5 bases). From germline, CDR1 is LNHDA and CDR2 SQIVND (reference sequence). The ends were cut back, 2 bases at V and 2 bases at J, with 10 bases in the middle. The CDR3 length is 14 residues. CDR3 amino acids: CASSIRGQTYEQYF. In DNA, the CDR3 is TGTGCCAGTAGTATAAGGGGCCAGACCTACGAGCAGTACTTC.

The chain couples TRBV5-1 to TRBJ1-1; TRBD1 might be the D (5 bases). This CDR3 is built from 16 residues. The germline gives CDR1 SGHRS, CDR2 YFSETQ. Trimming removed 2 bases at V and 4 bases at J, with 18 bases between. CDR3 region: CASSFRTTLDGTEAFF. The CDR3 DNA reads TGCGCCAGCAGCTTTCGGACAACCCTGGATGGCACTGAAGCTTTCTTT.

The V call is TRBV6-1, the J call TRBJ1-2, with D maybe TRBD1 (6 bases). This CDR3 region has 13 residues. Trimming removed 4 bases from V and 13 bases from J, with 19 bases in between. Germline CDR1 MNHNS, CDR2 SASEGT. CDR3 nucleotide sequence: TGTGCCAGCAGTGCCGGGACAAGGGGGGATTGCACCTTC. It codes for CASSAGTRGDCTF.

This clone was counted between two and nine times. The chain links TRBV19 to TRBJ1-2; TRBD1 matches 10 bases. V shed 4 bases, J shed 1 base, and the junction held 3 bases outside the gene matches. CDR3 length equals 15 residues. The V gene's germline CDR1 is LNHDA and CDR2 SQIVND (reference sequence). As DNA, the CDR3 is TGTGCCAGTAGTAGCCGGGACAGGGGTAACTATGGCTACACCTTC. It codes for CASSSRDRGNYGYTF.

The rearrangement joins TRBV2 to TRBJ1-3; D uncertain. The germline V gene encodes CDR1 SNHLY and CDR2 FYNNEI. The length of the CDR3 is 16 residues. Trimming removed 4 bases from V and 0 bases from J, with 13 bases in between. The CDR3 loop reads CASSVVRVGSGNTIYF. The CDR3 region has the DNA TGTGCCAGCAGTGTTGTGCGGGTGGGCTCTGGAAACACCATATATTTT. Together with reference TRBV2 and TRBJ1-3, the CDR3 gives the full variable domain: EPEVTQTPSHQVTQMGQEVILRCVPISNHLYFYWYRQILGQKVEFLVSFYNNEISEKSEIFDDQFSVERPDGSNFTLKIRSTKLEDSAMYFCASSVVRVGSGNTIYFGEGSWLTVV.

V gene TRBV5-5 combines with J gene TRBJ1-5, with 11 bases identical to TRBD1. J lost 0 bases, V lost 4 bases, and 6 bases had no gene match. CDR1 and CDR2 (germline): SGHKS, YYEKEE (reference sequence). This CDR3 is built from 17 residues. CDR3: CASSRTGGADSNQPQHF. Written as DNA, the CDR3 is TGTGCCAGCAGCCGGACAGGGGGCGCGGATAGCAATCAGCCCCAGCATTTT.

This clone was observed a few times. The chain is built from TRBV11-3 and TRBJ2-1, with no clear D. From germline, CDR1 is SGHNT and CDR2 YENEEA. CDR3 length: 14 amino acids. V was pared by 1 base and J by 1 base, with 5 bases between. The CDR3 nucleotides read TGTGCCAGCAGCTTAGGCACGTCCTACAATGAGCAGTTCTTC. The encoded protein is CASSLGTSYNEQFF.

The V and J genes are TRBV28 and TRBJ2-5; 8 bases line up with TRBD1. The junction had 7 bases not matched to a gene; V was cut back by 2 bases and J by 2 bases. CDR3 length: 16 amino acids. Germline CDR1 and CDR2: MDHEN and SYDVKM. Written as DNA, the CDR3 is TGTGCCAGCAGTTTACCCCGACAGGGGATACAAGAGACCCAGTACTTC. Amino acids: CASSLPRQGIQETQYF.

The chain has TRBV7-8 and TRBJ2-7; 7 bases are a match to TRBD1. Germline CDR1 reads SGHVS; CDR2 reads FQNEAQ. J lost 3 bases, V lost 1 base, and 6 bases had no gene match. This CDR3 comprises 15 residues. CDR3 sequence: CASSLDRDRFYEQYF. As DNA, the CDR3 is TGTGCCAGCAGCTTAGACCGGGACAGATTCTACGAGCAGTACTTC.

The J gene is TRBJ1-1, the V gene TRBV28; 10 nucleotides agree with TRBD1. Losses at the gene ends were 3 bases for V and 6 bases for J; bases not matched to a gene: 10. Looked up from germline, CDR1 is MDHEN and CDR2 is SYDVKM. This CDR3 has 16 residues. CDR3 bases: TGTGCCAGCAGTTTGACAGGGGGCGGTGTCGGGGCTGAAGCTTTCTTT. It yields the protein CASSLTGGGVGAEAFF.

This sequence joins TRBV7-3 and TRBJ1-1; 8 bases line up with TRBD1. Germline CDR1 and CDR2: SGHTA and FQGTGA. V trimming: 2 bases; J trimming: 4 bases; junction bases outside the gene matches: 6. The CDR3 is 15 residues long. The CDR3 region has the DNA TGTGCCAGCAGCTTACATTCAACAGGGGGCACTGAAGCTTTCTTT. This encodes CASSLHSTGGTEAFF.

Regarding this clone: Sequence at one end of the junction differs from germline and may be a read error. CDR3: CASRNFYSEQFF. CDR3 DNA: TGTGCCAGCAGAAATTTTTACAGTGAGCAGTTCTTC. This chain links TRBV5-8 with TRBJ2-1; D remains ambiguous. Germline CDR1 is SGHTS and CDR2 is YDEGEE. The CDR3 runs to 12 residues.

Notes on this clone: The germline gene is not matched at one end of the junction; a read error may be the cause. The chain recombines TRBV7-7 with TRBJ2-5; no reliable D call. Looked up from germline, CDR1 is SSHAT and CDR2 is FNYEAQ (reference sequence). The CDR3 loop spans 14 amino acids. The CDR3 protein is CASSLTLGKETQYF. CDR3 nucleotide sequence: TGTGCTAGCAGCTTAACGCTAGGGAAAGAGACCCAGTACTTC.

The chain couples TRBV11-2 to TRBJ1-1; no clear D. Germline V gives CDR1 SGHAT, CDR2 FQNNGV. This CDR3 region has 11 residues. The V end lost 0 bases, the J end lost 4 bases, and 0 bases lay between the germline ends. The CDR3 loop is CASSLDTEAFF. The CDR3 DNA follows: TGTGCCAGCAGCTTAGACACTGAAGCTTTCTTT.

This rearrangement joins TRBV5-1 to TRBJ2-1; a possible D gene is TRBD2 (6 bases). From germline, CDR1 is SGHRS and CDR2 YFSETQ. This CDR3 has 13 residues. The V end was cut by 4 bases, the J end by 3 bases, with 8 bases between. The CDR3: CASSAGFYNEQFF. For the CDR3, the DNA is TGCGCCAGCAGCGCGGGATTCTACAATGAGCAGTTCTTC.

This clone was detected only a few times. J is TRBJ1-2 and V is TRBV5-8; perhaps TRBD1 as D (6 bases). The V and J ends lost 3 bases and 4 bases respectively, with 16 bases between them. The CDR3 consists of 15 residues. Germline values: CDR1 SGHTS, CDR2 YDEGEE. The CDR3 is CASSSFVGGGYGYTF. In DNA, the CDR3 is TGTGCCAGCAGCTCGTTTGTGGGAGGGGGCTATGGCTACACCTTC. Filled out from reference TRBV5-8 and TRBJ1-2, the complete variable domain reads EAGVTQSPTHLIKTRGQQATLRCSPISGHTSVYWYQQALGLGLQFLLWYDEGEERNRGNFPPRFSGRQFPNYSSELNVNALELEDSALYLCASSSFVGGGYGYTFGSGTRLTVV.

V usage is TRBV4-1 and J usage is TRBJ2-5; 8 bases are a match to TRBD1. The CDR3 consists of 16 residues. With 5 bases clipped from V and 5 bases from J, the junction kept 13 bases outside the gene matches. The germline gives CDR1 MGHRA, CDR2 YSYEKL. The CDR3 is CASSARLGTGQETQYF. CDR3 DNA sequence: TGCGCCAGCAGCGCGCGACTCGGGACAGGTCAGGAGACCCAGTACTTC.

This chain joins TRBV5-6 and TRBJ2-5, with D unresolved. CDR3 length: 13 residues. The germline V and J ends were trimmed by 1 base and 5 bases, with 9 bases remaining between them. In germline, CDR1 is SGHDT, CDR2 YYEEEE. CDR3 bases: TGTGCCAGCAGCTTGAGGAATGGGGAGACCCAGTACTTC. It specifies CASSLRNGETQYF.

V usage is TRBV5-4 and J usage is TRBJ1-1, with D tentatively TRBD1 (6 bases). The CDR3 contains 16 residues. CDR1 and CDR2 (germline): SGHNT, YYREEE (reference sequence). Trimming cost V 4 bases and J 0 bases, with 16 bases left between them. Here the CDR3 DNA reads TGTGCCAGCAGCCCCTTAGGGCAGGGGATGAACACTGAAGCTTTCTTT. Translated, it gives CASSPLGQGMNTEAFF.